This T cell receptor (beta chain) was sequenced during a study of PD-1 blockade in mismatch repair-deficient tumors. Study context: Enrolled about 2012-2017, patients had progressing, pretreated mismatch repair-deficient cancers of approximately 13 types.

The CDR3 contains 15 residues. Germline values: CDR1 SGHTA, CDR2 FQGTGA. Trimming cost V 4 bases and J 5 bases; bases outside gene matches: 7. Note on this clone: The antigen is unknown.

Time point given: roughly 11-day in vitro stimulation with candidate mutation-associated neoantigen peptide 1. TCR sequencing covered a few patients who responded to pembrolizumab. Each of seven or eight ELISpot-reactive candidate peptides was used for approximately nine-day stimulation. Study observations and caveats: Tumor-resident clones, often undetectable pretreatment in blood, expanded then contracted after pembrolizumab.

Some clones are missing from TCRdb's copy, which holds only in-frame ones; the method was immunoSEQ multiplex PCR. The repertoire consists of approximately 10,000 clones, with more than 85% occurring once and the leading ten covering 14% to 15%. The origin of this receptor is an adult with mismatch repair-deficient cancer. V and J are TRBV7-3 and TRBJ2-1; 8 bases fit TRBD2. This material consisted of cells cultured in vitro, taken from a patient treated with pembrolizumab. In DNA form, the CDR3 reads TGTGCCAGCAGCTCCCTCGGTAGCGGGGACAATGAGCAGTTCTTC. This encodes CASSSLGSGDNEQFF.